The clone carrying this T cell receptor (beta chain) was counted between two and nine times. The antigen is undetermined. These data originate in a study of cytomegalovirus exposure and HLA in healthy donors. Both 60 Vbeta primers and 13 Jbeta primers went into the PCR. This table comes from immunoSEQ multiplex PCR, and its TCRdb copy is limited to in-frame clones, with some not included. Of 130,000 or so clones in the sample, around 80% were seen once. The CDR3 consists of 13 residues. The ends were cut back, 5 bases at V and 8 bases at J, with 14 bases in the middle. Germline CDR1 reads SGHAT; CDR2 reads FQDESV (reference sequence). Study results and caveats: Earlier analysis yielded a pattern in which most TCR beta V segments were productive about 87% or about 30% of the time.

The source material was PBMCs. The V gene is TRBV11-1, the J gene TRBJ2-3, with a tentative D call TRBD2 (6 bases). This sequence was found in a man between 25 and 39 years old in good health and CMV-seronegative. The CDR3 DNA reads TGTGCCAGCAGCCCCACGGGACTTCCTACGCAGTATTTT. It encodes CASSPTGLPTQYF.